This T cell receptor (beta chain) was retrieved from a study of T cell responses to AZD1222 COVID-19 vaccine. Produced via immunoSEQ multiplex PCR; TCRdb's table is partial and in-frame only. This sample has fewer than 90,000 clones, with more than 70% found just once. The ends were cut back, 6 bases at V and 1 base at J, with 9 bases in the middle. Germline loops: CDR1 SEHNR, CDR2 FQNEAQ (reference sequence). This CDR3 spans 13 amino acids. Findings of the study overall: The number of AZD1222 recipients seropositive at baseline was only five to seven. Mostly white British, mostly female donors; authors suggested clonal diversity may be underestimated. There were repertoire samples only from the period after the peak T cell response.

As regards this clone: The antigen remains unidentified.

Researchers grouped second doses given at about 4 or about 12 weeks into one pool. This sequence was found in an adult who received the AZD1222 COVID-19 vaccine. The chain has TRBV7-9 and TRBJ1-1; D call uncertain. Here the sequenced sample was peripheral blood, taken 28 days after the second AZD1222 dose. In nucleotides, the CDR3 is TGTGCCAGCAGGTCAGTAGCGAACACTGAAGCTTTCTTT. It codes for CASRSVANTEAFF. The full variable domain, with the rest looked up from reference TRBV7-9 and TRBJ1-1, is DTGVSQNPRHKITKRGQNVTFRCDPISEHNRLYWYRQTLGQGPEFLTYFQNEAQLEKSRLLSDRFSAERPKGSFSTLEIQRTEQGDSAMYLCASRSVANTEAFFGQGTRLTVV.